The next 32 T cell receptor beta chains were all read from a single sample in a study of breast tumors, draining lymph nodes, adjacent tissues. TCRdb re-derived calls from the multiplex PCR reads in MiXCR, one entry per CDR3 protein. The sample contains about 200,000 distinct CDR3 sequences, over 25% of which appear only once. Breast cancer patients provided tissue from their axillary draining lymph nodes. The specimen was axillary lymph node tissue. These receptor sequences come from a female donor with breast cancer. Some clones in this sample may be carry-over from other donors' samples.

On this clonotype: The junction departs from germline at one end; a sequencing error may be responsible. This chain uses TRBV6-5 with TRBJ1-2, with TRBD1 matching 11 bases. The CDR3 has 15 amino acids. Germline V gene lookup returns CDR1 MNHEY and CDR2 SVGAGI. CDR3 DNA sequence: TGTGCCAGCAGTCACTCGGACAGGGGGCGAACTGGCTACACCTTC. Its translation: CASSHSDRGRTGYTF.

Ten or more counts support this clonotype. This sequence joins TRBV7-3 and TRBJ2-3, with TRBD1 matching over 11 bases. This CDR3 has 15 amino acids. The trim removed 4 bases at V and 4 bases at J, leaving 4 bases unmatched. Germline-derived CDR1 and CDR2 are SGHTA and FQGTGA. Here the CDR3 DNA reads TGTGCCAGCAGCTCCAGGACAGGGGGCGCAGATACGCAGTATTTT. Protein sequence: CASSSRTGGADTQYF.

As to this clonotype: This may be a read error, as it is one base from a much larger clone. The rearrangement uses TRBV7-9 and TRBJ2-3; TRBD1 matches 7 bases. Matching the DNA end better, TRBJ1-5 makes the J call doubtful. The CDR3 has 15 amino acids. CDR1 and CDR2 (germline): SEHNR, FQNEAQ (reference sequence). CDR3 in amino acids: CASSLETGVLDTQHF. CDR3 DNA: TGTGCCAGCAGCTTAGAAACAGGGGTCCTAGATACGCAGCATTTT.

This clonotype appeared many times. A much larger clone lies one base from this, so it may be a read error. CDR3 sequence: CSARKGLAASEQYF. DNA of the CDR3: TGCAGTGCTAGGAAGGGACTAGCGGCATCCGAGCAGTACTTC. V is TRBV20-1 and J is TRBJ2-7, with TRBD2 matching 11 bases. The V segment lost 3 bases and the J segment 6 bases; nucleotides outside the gene matches: 7. This CDR3 has 14 amino acids. Germline V lookup: CDR1 DFQATT, CDR2 SNEGSKA (reference sequence).

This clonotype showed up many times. In DNA, the CDR3 is TGTGCCAGCACCATTGGGGCAGGGGGGCTTGATGGCTACACCTTC. This translates into CASTIGAGGLDGYTF. V and J are TRBV5-6 and TRBJ1-2; 7 bases agree with TRBD1. Germline CDR1 SGHDT, CDR2 YYEEEE. The CDR3 covers 15 residues. The junction had 14 bases not matched to a gene; V was cut back by 6 bases and J by 6 bases.

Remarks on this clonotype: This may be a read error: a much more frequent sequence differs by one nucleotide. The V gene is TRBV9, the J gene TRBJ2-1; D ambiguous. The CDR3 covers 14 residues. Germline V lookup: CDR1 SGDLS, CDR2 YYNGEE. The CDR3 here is CTSSLGLVNNEQFF. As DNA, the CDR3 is TGTACCAGCAGCTTAGGTCTAGTGAACAATGAGCAGTTCTTC.

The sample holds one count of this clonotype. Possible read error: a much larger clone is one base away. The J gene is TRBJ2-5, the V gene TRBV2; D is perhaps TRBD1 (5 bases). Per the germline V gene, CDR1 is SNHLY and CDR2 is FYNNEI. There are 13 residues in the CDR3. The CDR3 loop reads CASREDSQEIQYF. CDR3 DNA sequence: TGTGCCAGCAGGGAAGACAGCCAAGAGATCCAGTACTTC. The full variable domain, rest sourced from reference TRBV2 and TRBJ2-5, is EPEVTQTPSHQVTQMGQEVILRCVPISNHLYFYWYRQILGQKVEFLVSFYNNEISEKSEIFDDQFSVERPDGSNFTLKIRSTKLEDSAMYFCASREDSQEIQYFGPGTRLLVL.

CDR3 nucleotides: TGTGCCAGCACCCCAGCGGGGGGTGTCGGGACAGATACGCAGTATTTT. It specifies CASTPAGGVGTDTQYF. The chain is built from TRBV7-9 and TRBJ2-3; 9 bases map to TRBD2. The V gene's germline CDR1 is SEHNR and CDR2 FQNEAQ (reference sequence). Trimming took 7 bases from V and 3 from J; bases not matched to a gene: 11. The CDR3 loop spans 16 amino acids.

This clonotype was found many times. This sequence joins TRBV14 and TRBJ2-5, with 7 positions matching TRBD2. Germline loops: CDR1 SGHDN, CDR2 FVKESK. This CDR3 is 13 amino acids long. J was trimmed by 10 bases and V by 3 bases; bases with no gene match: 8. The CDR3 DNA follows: TGTGCCAGCAGCCACCCCCCACAGCGGGACCAGTACTTC. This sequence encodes CASSHPPQRDQYF.

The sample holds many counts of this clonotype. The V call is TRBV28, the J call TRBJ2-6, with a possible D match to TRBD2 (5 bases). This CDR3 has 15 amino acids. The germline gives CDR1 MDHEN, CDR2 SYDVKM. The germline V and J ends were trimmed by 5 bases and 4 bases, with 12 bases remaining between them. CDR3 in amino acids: CASSPGLYGANVLTF. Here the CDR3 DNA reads TGTGCCAGCAGTCCCGGACTGTACGGGGCCAACGTCCTGACTTTC.

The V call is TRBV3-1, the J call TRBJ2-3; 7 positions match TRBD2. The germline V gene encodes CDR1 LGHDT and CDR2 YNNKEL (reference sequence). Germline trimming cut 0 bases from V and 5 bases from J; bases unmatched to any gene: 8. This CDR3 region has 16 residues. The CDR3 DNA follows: TGTGCCAGCAGCCAAGAGAAGCGGGGAGGGCAAGATACGCAGTATTTT. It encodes CASSQEKRGGQDTQYF.

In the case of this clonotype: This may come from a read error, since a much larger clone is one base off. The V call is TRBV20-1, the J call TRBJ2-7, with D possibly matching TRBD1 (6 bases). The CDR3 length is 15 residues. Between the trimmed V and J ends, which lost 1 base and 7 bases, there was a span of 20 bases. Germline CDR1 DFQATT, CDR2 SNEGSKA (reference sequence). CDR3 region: CSARARQALSGEQYF. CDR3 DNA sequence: TGCAGTGCTAGAGCCCGACAGGCTCTGTCTGGAGAGCAGTACTTC.

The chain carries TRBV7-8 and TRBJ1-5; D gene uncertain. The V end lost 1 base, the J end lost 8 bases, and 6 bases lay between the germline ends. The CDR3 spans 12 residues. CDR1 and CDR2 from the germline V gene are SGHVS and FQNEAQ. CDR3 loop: CASSLGWEPQHF. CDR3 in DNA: TGTGCCAGCAGCTTAGGGTGGGAGCCCCAGCATTTT.

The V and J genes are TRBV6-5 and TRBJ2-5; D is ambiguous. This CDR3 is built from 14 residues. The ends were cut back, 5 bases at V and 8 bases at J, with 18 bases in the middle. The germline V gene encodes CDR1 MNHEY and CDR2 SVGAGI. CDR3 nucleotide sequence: TGTGCCAGCAGTCTCCGACCCTCCCAAGGTACCCAGTACTTC. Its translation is CASSLRPSQGTQYF.

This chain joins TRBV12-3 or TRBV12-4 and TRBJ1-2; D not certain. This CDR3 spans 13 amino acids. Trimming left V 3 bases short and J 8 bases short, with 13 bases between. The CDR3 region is CASSFDRRRGYTF. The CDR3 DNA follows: TGTGCCAGCAGTTTCGACCGCCGGCGGGGCTACACCTTC.

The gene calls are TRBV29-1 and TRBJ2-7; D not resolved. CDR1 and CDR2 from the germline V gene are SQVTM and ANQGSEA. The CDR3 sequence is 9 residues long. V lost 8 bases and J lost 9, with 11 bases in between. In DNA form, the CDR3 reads TGCAGCTTAGGAGAGACGCAGTACTTC. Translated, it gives CSLGETQYF.

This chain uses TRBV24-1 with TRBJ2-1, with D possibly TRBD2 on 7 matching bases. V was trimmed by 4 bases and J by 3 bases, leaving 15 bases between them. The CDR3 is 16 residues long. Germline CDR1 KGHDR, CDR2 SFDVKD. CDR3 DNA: TGTGCCACCAGTGACCTCAGGGGCGGGAGCTACAATGAGCAGTTCTTC. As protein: CATSDLRGGSYNEQFF.

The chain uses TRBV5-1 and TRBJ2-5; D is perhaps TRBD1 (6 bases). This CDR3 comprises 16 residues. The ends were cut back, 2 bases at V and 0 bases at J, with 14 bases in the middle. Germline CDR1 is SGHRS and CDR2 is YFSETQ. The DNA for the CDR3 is TGCGCCAGCAGCTTCCGGGACAAGGGGGACCAAGAGACCCAGTACTTC. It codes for CASSFRDKGDQETQYF.

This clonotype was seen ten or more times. The CDR3 sequence: CASSQDAWRTDTQYF. The CDR3 coding sequence is TGCGCCAGCAGCCAGGACGCTTGGCGCACAGATACGCAGTATTTT. The chain has TRBV4-3 and TRBJ2-3; D is unresolved. Germline CDR1 is LGHNA and CDR2 is YSLEER. V lost 3 bases to trimming and J lost 1 base, with 11 bases between them. There are 15 residues in the CDR3.

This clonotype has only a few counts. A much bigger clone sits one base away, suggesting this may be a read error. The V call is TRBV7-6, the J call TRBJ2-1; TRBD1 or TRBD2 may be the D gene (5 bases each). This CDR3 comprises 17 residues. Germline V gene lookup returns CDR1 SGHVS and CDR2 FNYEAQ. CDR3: CASSLDLGTSSYSEQFF. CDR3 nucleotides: TGTGCCAGCAGCTTAGATTTGGGGACGAGCTCCTACAGTGAGCAGTTCTTC.

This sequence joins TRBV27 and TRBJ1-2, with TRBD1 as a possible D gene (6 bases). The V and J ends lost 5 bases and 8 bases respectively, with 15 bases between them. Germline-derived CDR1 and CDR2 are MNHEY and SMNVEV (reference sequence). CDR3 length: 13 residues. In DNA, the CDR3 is TGTGCCAGCAGTCCCCTCAGGGGAGGAGGCTACACCTTC. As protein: CASSPLRGGGYTF.

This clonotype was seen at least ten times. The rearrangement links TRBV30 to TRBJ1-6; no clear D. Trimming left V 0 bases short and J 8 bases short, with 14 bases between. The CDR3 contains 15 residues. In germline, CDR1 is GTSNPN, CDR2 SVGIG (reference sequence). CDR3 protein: CAWSVRFGPDSPLHF. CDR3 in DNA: TGTGCCTGGAGTGTAAGGTTTGGACCCGATTCACCCCTCCACTTT.

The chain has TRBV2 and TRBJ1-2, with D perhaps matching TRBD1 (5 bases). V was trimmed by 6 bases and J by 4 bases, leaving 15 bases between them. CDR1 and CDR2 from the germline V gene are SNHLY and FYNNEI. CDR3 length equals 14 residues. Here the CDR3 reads CASSQGGRGYGYTF. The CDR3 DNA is TGTGCCAGCAGCCAAGGCGGTAGGGGCTATGGCTACACCTTC.

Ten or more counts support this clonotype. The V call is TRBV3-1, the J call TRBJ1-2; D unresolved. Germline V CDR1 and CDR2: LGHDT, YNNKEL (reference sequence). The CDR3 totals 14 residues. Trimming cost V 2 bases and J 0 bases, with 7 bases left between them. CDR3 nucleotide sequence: TGTGCCAGCAGCCAACGGAGGGCTAACTATGGCTACACCTTC. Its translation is CASSQRRANYGYTF. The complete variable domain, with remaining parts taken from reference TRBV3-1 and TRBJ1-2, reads DTAVSQTPKYLVTQMGNDKSIKCEQNLGHDTMYWYKQDSKKFLKIMFSYNNKELIINETVPNRFSPKSPDKAHLNLHINSLELGDSAVYFCASSQRRANYGYTFGSGTRLTVV.

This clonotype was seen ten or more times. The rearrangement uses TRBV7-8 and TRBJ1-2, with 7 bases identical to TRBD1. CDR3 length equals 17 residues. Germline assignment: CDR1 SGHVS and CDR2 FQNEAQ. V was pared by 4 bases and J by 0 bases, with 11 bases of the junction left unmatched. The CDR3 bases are TGTGCCAGCAGCTCTCCCACGACAGGGTTAGCTAACTATGGCTACACCTTC. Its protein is CASSSPTTGLANYGYTF.

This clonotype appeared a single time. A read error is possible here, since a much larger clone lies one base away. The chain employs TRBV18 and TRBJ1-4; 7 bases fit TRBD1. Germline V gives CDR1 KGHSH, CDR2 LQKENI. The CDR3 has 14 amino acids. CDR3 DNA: TGTGCCAGCTCACAGTCCACAGGGGCTGAAAACCTGTTTTTT. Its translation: CASSQSTGAENLFF.

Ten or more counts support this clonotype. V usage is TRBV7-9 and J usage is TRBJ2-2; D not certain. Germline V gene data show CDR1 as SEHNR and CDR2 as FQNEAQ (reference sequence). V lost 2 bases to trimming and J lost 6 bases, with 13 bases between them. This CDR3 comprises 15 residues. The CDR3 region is CASSLMKVDPGELFF. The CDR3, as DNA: TGTGCCAGCAGCTTAATGAAGGTAGACCCCGGGGAGCTGTTTTTT.

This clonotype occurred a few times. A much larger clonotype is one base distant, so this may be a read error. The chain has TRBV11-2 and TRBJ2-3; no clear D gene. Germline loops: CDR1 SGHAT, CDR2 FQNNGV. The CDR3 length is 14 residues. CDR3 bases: TGTGCCAGCGGCTTACGAGCCAGAACAGATACGCAGTATTTT. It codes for CASGLRARTDTQYF.

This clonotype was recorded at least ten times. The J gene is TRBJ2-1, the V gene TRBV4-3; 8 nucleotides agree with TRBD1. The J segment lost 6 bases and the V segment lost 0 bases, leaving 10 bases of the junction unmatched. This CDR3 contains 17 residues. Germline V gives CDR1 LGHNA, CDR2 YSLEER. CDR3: CASSQDRGQGAFNEQFF. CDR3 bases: TGCGCCAGCAGCCAAGATCGGGGGCAGGGGGCTTTCAATGAGCAGTTCTTC.

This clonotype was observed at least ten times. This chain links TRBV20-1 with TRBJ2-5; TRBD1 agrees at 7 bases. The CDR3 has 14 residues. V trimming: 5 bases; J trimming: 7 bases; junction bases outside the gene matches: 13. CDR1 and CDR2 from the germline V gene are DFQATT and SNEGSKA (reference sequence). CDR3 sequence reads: CSAPKTTGSGTQYF. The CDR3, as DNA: TGCAGTGCTCCCAAGACGACAGGGTCCGGGACCCAGTACTTC.

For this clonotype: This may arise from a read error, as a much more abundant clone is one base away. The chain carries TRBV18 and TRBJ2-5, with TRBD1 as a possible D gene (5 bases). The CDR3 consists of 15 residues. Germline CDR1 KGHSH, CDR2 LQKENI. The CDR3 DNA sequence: TGTGCCAGCTTACCACTAAGGGGTAGTGGGGAGACCCAGTACTTC. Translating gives CASLPLRGSGETQYF.

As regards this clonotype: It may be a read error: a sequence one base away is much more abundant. The CDR3 DNA reads as TGTGCCAGCAGCCTATCCCGCGGGTACCAAGAGACCCAGTACTTC. It yields the protein CASSLSRGYQETQYF. V is TRBV7-2 and J is TRBJ2-5, with D perhaps matching TRBD2 (5 bases). V was trimmed by 5 bases and J by 0 bases, leaving 13 bases between them. The CDR3 runs 15 residues. The germline gives CDR1 SGHTA, CDR2 FQGNSA.